This TCR beta chain was sequenced for a study of cytomegalovirus exposure and HLA in healthy donors. PCR involved 60 Vbeta and 13 Jbeta primers. Produced via immunoSEQ multiplex PCR; TCRdb's table is partial and in-frame only. The sample has roughly 130,000 clones; around 77% are singletons. The source is a young man in good health and CMV-seronegative. The sequenced material came from PBMCs.

In DNA form, the CDR3 reads TGCGCCAGCAGCAAGGGGGTAGCACAGGTGATACAAGAGACCCAGTACTTC. It yields the protein CASSKGVAQVIQETQYF. V gene TRBV5-1 combines with J gene TRBJ2-5; D perhaps matches TRBD1 (6 bases). Germline CDR1 is SGHRS and CDR2 is YFSETQ. The CDR3 has 17 amino acids. Trimming removed 4 bases at V and 2 bases at J, with 21 bases between.